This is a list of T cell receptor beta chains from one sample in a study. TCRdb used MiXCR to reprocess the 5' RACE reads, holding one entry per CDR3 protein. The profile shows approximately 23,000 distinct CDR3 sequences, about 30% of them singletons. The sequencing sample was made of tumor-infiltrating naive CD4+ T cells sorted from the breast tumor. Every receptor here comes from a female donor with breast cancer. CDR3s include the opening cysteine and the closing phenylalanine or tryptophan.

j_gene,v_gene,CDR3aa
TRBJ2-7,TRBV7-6,CASSLSPGQKTYEQYF
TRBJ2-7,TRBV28,CASSSPLAVSYEQYF
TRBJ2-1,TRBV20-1,CSARKPGLGYNEQFF
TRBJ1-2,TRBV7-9,CASSRRTGEVYGYTF
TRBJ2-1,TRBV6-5,CASSYSDGAESYNEQSF
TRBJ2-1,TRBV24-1,CATRSSGSTNEQFF
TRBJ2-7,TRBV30,CAITGNYEPYF
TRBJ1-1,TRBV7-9,CASSSRDGMNTEAFF
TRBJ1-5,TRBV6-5,CASSYSALQPQHF
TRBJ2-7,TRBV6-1,CASPKGYEQYF
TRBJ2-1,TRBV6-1,CASSYSGTSAWNEQFF
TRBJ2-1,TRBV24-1,CATSDGQPPYNEQFF
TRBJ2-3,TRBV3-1,CASTRKSISTDTQYF
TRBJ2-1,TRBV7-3,CASSADRVNEQFF
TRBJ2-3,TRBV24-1,CATRLTSTDTRYF
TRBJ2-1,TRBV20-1,CSANFPTSGRCEQFF